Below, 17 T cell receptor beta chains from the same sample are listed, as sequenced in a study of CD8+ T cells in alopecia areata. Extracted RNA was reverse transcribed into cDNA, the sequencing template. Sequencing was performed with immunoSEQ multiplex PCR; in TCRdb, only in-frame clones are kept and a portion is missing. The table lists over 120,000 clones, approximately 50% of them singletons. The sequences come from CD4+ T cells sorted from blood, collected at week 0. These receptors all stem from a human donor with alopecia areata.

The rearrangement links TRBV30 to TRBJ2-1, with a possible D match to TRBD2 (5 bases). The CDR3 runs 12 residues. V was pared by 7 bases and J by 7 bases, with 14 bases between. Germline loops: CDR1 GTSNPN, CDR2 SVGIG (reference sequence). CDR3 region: CASEATSNEQFF. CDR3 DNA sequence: TGTGCCTCGGAGGCTACATCGAATGAGCAGTTCTTC.

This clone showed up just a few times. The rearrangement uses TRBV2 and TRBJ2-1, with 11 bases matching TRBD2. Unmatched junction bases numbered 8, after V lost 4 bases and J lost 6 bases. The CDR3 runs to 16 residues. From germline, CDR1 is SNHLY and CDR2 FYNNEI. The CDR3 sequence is CASSVTSGRLGNEQFF. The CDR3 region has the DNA TGTGCCAGCAGTGTAACTAGCGGGAGATTGGGCAATGAGCAGTTCTTC. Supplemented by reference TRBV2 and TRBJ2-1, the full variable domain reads EPEVTQTPSHQVTQMGQEVILRCVPISNHLYFYWYRQILGQKVEFLVSFYNNEISEKSEIFDDQFSVERPDGSNFTLKIRSTKLEDSAMYFCASSVTSGRLGNEQFFGPGTRLTVL.

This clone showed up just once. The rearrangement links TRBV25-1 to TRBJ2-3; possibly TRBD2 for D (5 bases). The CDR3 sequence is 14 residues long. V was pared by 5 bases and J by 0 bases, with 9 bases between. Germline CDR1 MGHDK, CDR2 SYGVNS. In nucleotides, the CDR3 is TGTGCCAGCAGTTGGCGGACTAGCACAGATACGCAGTATTTT. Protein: CASSWRTSTDTQYF.

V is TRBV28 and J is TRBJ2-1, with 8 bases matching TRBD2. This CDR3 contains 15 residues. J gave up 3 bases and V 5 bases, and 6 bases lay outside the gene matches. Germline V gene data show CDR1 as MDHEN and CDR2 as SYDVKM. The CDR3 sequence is CASSPAGVVYNEQFF. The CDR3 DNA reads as TGTGCCAGCAGTCCAGCGGGAGTGGTCTACAATGAGCAGTTCTTC. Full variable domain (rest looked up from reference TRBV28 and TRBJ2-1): DVKVTQSSRYLVKRTGEKVFLECVQDMDHENMFWYRQDPGLGLRLIYFSYDVKMKEKGDIPEGYSVSREKKERFSLILESASTNQTSMYLCASSPAGVVYNEQFFGPGTRLTVL.

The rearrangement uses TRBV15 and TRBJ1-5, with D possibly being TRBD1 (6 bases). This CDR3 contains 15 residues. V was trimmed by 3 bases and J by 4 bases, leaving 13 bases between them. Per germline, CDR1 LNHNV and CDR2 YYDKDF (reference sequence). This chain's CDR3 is CATSSEGGENQPQHF. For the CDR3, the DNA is TGTGCCACCAGCAGTGAGGGGGGGGAAAATCAGCCCCAGCATTTT.

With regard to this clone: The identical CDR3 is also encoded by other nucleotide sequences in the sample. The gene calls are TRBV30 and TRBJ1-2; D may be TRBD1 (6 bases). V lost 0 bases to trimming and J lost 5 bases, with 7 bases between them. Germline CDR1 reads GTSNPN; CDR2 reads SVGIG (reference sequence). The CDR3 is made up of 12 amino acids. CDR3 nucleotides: TGTGCCTGGAGTGTAACAGGGTATGGCTACACCTTC. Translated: CAWSVTGYGYTF.

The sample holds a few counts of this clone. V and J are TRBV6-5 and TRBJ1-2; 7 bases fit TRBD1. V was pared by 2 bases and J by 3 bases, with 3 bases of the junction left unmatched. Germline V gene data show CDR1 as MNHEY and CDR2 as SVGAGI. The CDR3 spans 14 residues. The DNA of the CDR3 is TGTGCCAGCAGTTACGCCGACAGGGACTATGGCTACACCTTC. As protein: CASSYADRDYGYTF.

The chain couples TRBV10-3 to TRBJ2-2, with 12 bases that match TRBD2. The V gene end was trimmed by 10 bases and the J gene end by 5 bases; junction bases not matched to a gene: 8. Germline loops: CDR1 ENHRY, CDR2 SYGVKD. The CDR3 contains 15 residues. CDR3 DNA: TGTGCCACGCTGAACGGACTAGCGGGAACCGGGGAGCTGTTTTTT. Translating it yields CATLNGLAGTGELFF.

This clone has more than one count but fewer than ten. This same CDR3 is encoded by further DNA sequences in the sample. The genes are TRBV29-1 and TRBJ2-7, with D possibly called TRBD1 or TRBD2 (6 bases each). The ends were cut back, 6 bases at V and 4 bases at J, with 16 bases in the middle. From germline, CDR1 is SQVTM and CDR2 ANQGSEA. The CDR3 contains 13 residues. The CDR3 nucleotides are TGCAGCGTGGCGGGACAAGGGTTGTACGAGCAGTACTTC. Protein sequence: CSVAGQGLYEQYF.

CDR3 in DNA: TGCAGCGTTGACAGGACCGGGGAGCTGTTTTTT. Its translation is CSVDRTGELFF. The chain links TRBV29-1 to TRBJ2-2, with D hard to call. V dropped 3 bases and J dropped 5 bases, with 4 bases sitting between them. Germline-derived CDR1 and CDR2 are SQVTM and ANQGSEA. The CDR3 extends over 11 amino acids.

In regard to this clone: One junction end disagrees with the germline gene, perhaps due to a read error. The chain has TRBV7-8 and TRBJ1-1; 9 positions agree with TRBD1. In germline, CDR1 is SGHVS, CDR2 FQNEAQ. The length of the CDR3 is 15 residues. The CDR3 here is CAGSPQTGGRAEAFF. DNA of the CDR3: TGTGCCGGCAGCCCGCAGACAGGGGGGAGGGCTGAAGCTTTCTTT.

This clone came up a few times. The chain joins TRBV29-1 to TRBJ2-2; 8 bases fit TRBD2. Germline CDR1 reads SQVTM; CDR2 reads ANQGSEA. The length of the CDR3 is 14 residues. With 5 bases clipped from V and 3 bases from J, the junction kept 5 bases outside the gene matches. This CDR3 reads CSVRAGEHTGELFF. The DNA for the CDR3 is TGCAGCGTTAGAGCGGGAGAGCACACCGGGGAGCTGTTTTTT.

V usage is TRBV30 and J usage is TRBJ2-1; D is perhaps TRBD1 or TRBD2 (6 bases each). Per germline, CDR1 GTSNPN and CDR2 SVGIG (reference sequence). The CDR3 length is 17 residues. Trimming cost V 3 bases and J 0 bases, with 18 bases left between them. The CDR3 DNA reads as TGTGCCTGGAGGGGTGGACGCAGGGGAGGCTCCTACAATGAGCAGTTCTTC. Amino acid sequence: CAWRGGRRGGSYNEQFF.

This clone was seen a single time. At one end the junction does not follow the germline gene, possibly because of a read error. CDR3 sequence reads: CASSLDRASLTFF. CDR3 DNA sequence: TGTGCCAGCAGCTTAGATCGTGCCTCCCTGACATTCTTC. V gene TRBV11-2 combines with J gene TRBJ2-7; D gene ambiguous. This CDR3 has 13 amino acids. Germline V CDR1 and CDR2: SGHAT, FQNNGV. The complete variable domain, with remaining parts taken from reference TRBV11-2 and TRBJ2-7, reads EAGVAQSPRYKIIEKRQSVAFWCNPISGHATLYWYQQILGQGPKLLIQFQNNGVVDDSQLPKDRFSAERLKGVDSTLKIQPAKLEDSAVYLCASSLDRASLTFFGPGTRLTVT.

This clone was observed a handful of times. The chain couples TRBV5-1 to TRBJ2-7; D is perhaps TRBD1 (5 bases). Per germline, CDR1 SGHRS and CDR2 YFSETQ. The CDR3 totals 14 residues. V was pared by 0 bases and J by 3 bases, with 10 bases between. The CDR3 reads CASSLDYRNYEQYF. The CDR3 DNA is TGCGCCAGCAGCTTGGATTACAGGAACTACGAGCAGTACTTC.

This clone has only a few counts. Written as DNA, the CDR3 is TGTGCCAGCAGCACACCCGACAGGGTGAATGGCTACACCTTC. Encoded protein: CASSTPDRVNGYTF. The chain combines TRBV7-2 with TRBJ1-2; the match to TRBD1 covers 7 bases. Germline assignment: CDR1 SGHTA and CDR2 FQGNSA. The CDR3 runs 14 residues. V trimming: 5 bases; J trimming: 6 bases; junction bases outside the gene matches: 9. Full variable domain (remainder filled in from reference TRBV7-2 and TRBJ1-2): GAGVSQSPSNKVTEKGKDVELRCDPISGHTALYWYRQSLGQGLEFLIYFQGNSAPDKSGLPSDRFSAERTGGSVSTLTIQRTQQEDSAVYLCASSTPDRVNGYTFGSGTRLTVV.

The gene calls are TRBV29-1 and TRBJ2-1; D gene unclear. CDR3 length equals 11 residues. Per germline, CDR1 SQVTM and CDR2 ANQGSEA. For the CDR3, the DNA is TGCATGGCAGACTCCTACAATGAGCAGTTCTTC. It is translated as CMADSYNEQFF.